This is a list of T cell receptor beta chains from one sample in a study of CD8 T cells in Susac syndrome. TCRdb re-called the immunoSEQ multiplex PCR reads through MiXCR, storing one row per CDR3 protein. The sample has tens of thousands of distinct CDR3 sequences, approximately 94% seen once; the top ten hold about 0.27%. Sequencing was done on a sample of CD8+ T cells from PBMCs. The receptors here all came from a human donor in good health. Both conserved end residues are part of each CDR3. D genes are given only for firm matches. Not all rows give a size; the values are once, few, many and, for expanded clones, a class.

v_call	clone_size	j_call	d_call	cdr3_nt	cdr3_aa
TRBV7-2	-	TRBJ1-2	-	TGTGCCAGCAGCTTAGGGACAGACCTCTATGGCTACACCTTC	CASSLGTDLYGYTF
TRBV24-1	-	TRBJ2-5	-	TGTGCCACCAGGGACAATCTCCAAGAGACCCAGTACTTC	CATRDNLQETQYF
TRBV2	-	TRBJ2-4	-	TGTGCCAGCCTTAAGGGGGTAACGGCCAAAAACATTCAGTACTTC	CASLKGVTAKNIQYF
TRBV29-1	-	TRBJ1-2	-	TGCAGCGGGGGAAGGGTCGGGTATGGCTACACCTTC	CSGGRVGYGYTF
TRBV13	-	TRBJ2-7	TRBD2	TGTGCCAGCAGCTTAGTTCGGGGGGACGTACCCTACGAGCAGTACTTC	CASSLVRGDVPYEQYF
TRBV13	-	TRBJ1-1	-	TGTGCCAGCACTCGAGGGAGGACTGAAGCTTTCTTT	CASTRGRTEAFF
TRBV7-9	-	TRBJ2-5	-	TGTGCCAGCAGGTTAGCCCAGCGAGAGACCCAGTACTTC	CASRLAQRETQYF
TRBV27	once	TRBJ1-6	TRBD1	TGTGCCAGCAGTTTAGGGGACAGCCATAATTCACCCCTCCACTTT	CASSLGDSHNSPLHF
TRBV28	-	TRBJ2-1	-	TGTGCCAGCAGTTTCGAGGCGGGGAGCTCCTACAATGAGCAGTTCTTC	CASSFEAGSSYNEQFF
TRBV7-9	-	TRBJ1-4	TRBD1	TGTGCCAGCAGCCCGACAGGGGATGGAAATGAAAAACTGTTTTTT	CASSPTGDGNEKLFF
TRBV9	-	TRBJ2-5	TRBD1	TGTGCCAGCAGCGCCGGCACAGGGGGCCCGGAGACCCAGTACTTC	CASSAGTGGPETQYF
TRBV9	-	TRBJ2-1	-	TGTGCCAGCAGGGGGGGAGGTGAGCAGTTCTTC	CASRGGGEQFF
TRBV3-1	-	TRBJ1-5	TRBD1	TGTGCCAGCAGCCGCGTCCCGACAGGGGCCCGAAGGCCGCCCCAGCATTTT	CASSRVPTGARRPPQHF
TRBV20-1	-	TRBJ1-1	-	TGCAGTGCGGGTGAAGCTTTCTTT	CSAGEAFF
TRBV6-2/TRBV6-3	-	TRBJ2-5	-	TGTGCCAGCAGCCGGCAGGGGTACCAAGAGACCCAGTACTTC	CASSRQGYQETQYF
TRBV4-3	-	TRBJ1-1	-	TGCGCCAGCAGCCAAGGCCTTTTTTTGAACACTGAAGCTTTCTTT	CASSQGLFLNTEAFF
TRBV7-8	-	TRBJ1-1	-	TGTGCCAGCAGCTTACGGGGGTTGGCTGAAGCTTTCTTT	CASSLRGLAEAFF
TRBV27	-	TRBJ1-2	-	TGTGCCAGTAGCGGCAGTCCGATCCTCTATGGCTACACCTTC	CASSGSPILYGYTF
TRBV20-1	-	TRBJ1-1	TRBD1	TGCAGTGCTAGGTACAGGGGGAACACTGAAGCTTTCTTT	CSARYRGNTEAFF
TRBV9	-	TRBJ2-7	-	TGTGCCAGCAGCGTCGGACAGCGTTCCTACGAGCAGTACTTC	CASSVGQRSYEQYF
TRBV28	-	TRBJ1-2	-	TGTGCCAGCAGTTTTCGGGGGGGCTATGGCTACACCTTC	CASSFRGGYGYTF
TRBV4-1	-	TRBJ1-5	-	TGCGCCAGCAGCCAATCCTGGGACGTTCAGCCCCAGCATTTT	CASSQSWDVQPQHF
TRBV20-1	-	TRBJ2-3	-	TGCAGTGCTAGCGGGCGGTTTACAGATACGCAGTATTTT	CSASGRFTDTQYF
TRBV9	-	TRBJ1-2	-	TGTGCCAGCAGCGGTCCCGGCTACACCTTC	CASSGPGYTF
TRBV11-2	-	TRBJ2-1	TRBD2	TGTGCCAGCAGCAGTGACCGGGGCGGCGGGAGATCCTACAATGAGCAGTTCTTC	CASSSDRGGGRSYNEQFF
TRBV3-1	-	TRBJ1-1	-	TGTGCCAGCAGCGATCGGGGCACTGAAGCTTTCTTT	CASSDRGTEAFF